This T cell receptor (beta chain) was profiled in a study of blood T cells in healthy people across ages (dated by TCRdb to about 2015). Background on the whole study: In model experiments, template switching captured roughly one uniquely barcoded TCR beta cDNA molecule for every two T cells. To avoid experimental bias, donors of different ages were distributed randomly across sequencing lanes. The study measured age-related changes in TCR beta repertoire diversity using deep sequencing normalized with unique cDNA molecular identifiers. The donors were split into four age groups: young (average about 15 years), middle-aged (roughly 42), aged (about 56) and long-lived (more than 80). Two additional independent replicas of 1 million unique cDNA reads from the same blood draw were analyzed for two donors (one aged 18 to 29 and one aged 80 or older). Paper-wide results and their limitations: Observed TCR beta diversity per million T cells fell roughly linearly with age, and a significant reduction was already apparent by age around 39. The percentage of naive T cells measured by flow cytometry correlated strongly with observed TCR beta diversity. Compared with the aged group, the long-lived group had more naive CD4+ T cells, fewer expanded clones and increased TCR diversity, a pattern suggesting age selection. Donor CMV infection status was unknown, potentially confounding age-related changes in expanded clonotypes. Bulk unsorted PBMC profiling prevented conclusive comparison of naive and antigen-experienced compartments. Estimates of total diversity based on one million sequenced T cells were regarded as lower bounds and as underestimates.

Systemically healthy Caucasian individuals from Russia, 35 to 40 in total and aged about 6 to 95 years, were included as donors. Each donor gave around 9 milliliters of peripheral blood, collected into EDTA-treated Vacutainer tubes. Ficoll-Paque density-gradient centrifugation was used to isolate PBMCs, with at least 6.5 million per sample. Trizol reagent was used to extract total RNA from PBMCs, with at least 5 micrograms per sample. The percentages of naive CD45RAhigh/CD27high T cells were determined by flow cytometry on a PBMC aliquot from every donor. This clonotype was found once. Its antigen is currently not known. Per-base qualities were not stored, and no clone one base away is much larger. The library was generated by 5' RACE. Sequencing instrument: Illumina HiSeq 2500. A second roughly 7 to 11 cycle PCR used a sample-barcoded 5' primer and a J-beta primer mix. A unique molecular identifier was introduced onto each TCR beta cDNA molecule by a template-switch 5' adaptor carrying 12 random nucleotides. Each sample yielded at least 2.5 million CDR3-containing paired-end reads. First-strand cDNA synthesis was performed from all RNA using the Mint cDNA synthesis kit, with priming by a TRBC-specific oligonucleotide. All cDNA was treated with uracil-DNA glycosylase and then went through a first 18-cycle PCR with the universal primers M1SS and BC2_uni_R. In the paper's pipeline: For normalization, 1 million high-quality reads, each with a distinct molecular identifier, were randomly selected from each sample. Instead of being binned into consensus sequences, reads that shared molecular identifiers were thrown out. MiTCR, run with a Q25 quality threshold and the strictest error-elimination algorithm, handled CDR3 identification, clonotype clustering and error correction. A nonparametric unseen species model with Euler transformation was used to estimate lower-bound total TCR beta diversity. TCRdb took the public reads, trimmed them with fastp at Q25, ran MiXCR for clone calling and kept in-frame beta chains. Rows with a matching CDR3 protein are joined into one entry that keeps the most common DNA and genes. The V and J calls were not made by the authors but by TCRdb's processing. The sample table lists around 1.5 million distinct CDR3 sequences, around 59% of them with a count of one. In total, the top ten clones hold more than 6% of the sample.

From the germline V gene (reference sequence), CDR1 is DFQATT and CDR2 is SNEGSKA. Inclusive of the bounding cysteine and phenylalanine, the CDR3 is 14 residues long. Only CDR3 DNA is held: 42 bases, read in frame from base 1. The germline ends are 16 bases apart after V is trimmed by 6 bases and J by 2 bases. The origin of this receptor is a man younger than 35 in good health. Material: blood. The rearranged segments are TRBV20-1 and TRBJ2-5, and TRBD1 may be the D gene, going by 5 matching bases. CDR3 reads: CSAPQAGRQETQYF. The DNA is TGCAGTGCACCGCAGGCAGGGCGGCAAGAGACCCAGTACTTC.